This entry is about one TCR beta chain. Participant ages covered roughly 18 to 90 years across about two dozen US areas. Categorization into cohorts depended on clinical history that participants reported. TCRdb keeps only in-frame clones here, not all; method: immunoSEQ multiplex PCR. The sample shows a few hundred thousand clones, over 80% of them seen only once. The source of the sample is a study of blood T cell repertoires in COVID-19. Background on the study: Sources were T cells, B-cell-depleted T cells, or PBMCs; the material itself was cDNA or gDNA.

From germline, CDR1 is SGDLS and CDR2 YYNGEE. This CDR3 is built from 15 residues. V was clipped by 3 bases and J by 4 bases; unmatched bases: 5. The chain couples TRBV9 to TRBJ2-5; 11 nucleotides align to TRBD1. The sequence was collected from a middle-aged woman who had recovered from COVID-19. What was sequenced was PBMCs or T cells enriched from blood (not recorded which). This chain's CDR3 is CASSERTGGGETQYF. The CDR3 bases are TGTGCCAGCAGCGAGAGGACAGGGGGCGGAGAGACCCAGTACTTC.